This T cell receptor beta chain was sequenced during a study of blood T cell repertoires in COVID-19. Study overall: Sites across the United States, Italy and Spain contributed samples from acute and convalescent COVID-19.

CDR3 length: 15 residues. Germline-derived CDR1 and CDR2 are MNHEY and SMNVEV (reference sequence). V gave up 2 bases and J gave up 2 bases, with 11 bases separating them. Individuals drawn from under 30 US areas were roughly 18 to 95 years old. Self-reported history from a screening survey and questionnaire set each donor's cohort. Cohort 3 recovery required two negative PCRs, clearance, or symptom resolution. Sequenced by immunoSEQ multiplex PCR; TCRdb stores in-frame clones only, minus some. The sample carries more than 150,000 clones, roughly 87% recorded once. J is TRBJ2-3 and V is TRBV27; a weak D match, TRBD2 (7 bases). Sequencing input: PBMCs or T cells enriched from blood (not recorded which). The clonotype originates from a man aged 50-60 years who had recovered from COVID-19. In nucleotides, the CDR3 is TGTGCCAGCAGTTTAGGGGGGGCGCTCACAGATACGCAGTATTTT. This codes for CASSLGGALTDTQYF.